The 26 T cell receptor beta chains below all came from one sample that was sequenced in a study of CD8+CD57+ T cells in acquired aplastic anemia. TCR beta VDJ and CDR3 profiling used genomic DNA as template. TCRdb re-analysed the reads in MiXCR, keeping a single row per CDR3 protein. The repertoire has 200,000 to 300,000 distinct CDR3 sequences, roughly 82% of them found once; the top ten carry roughly 42%. For sequencing, patients were chosen who had shown expansion of CD8+CD57+ cells by flow cytometry. Input material: sorted CD4+, CD8+, or CD8+CD57+ T cells (not recorded which) from PBMCs. All receptors come from a human donor with aplastic anemia.

As regards this clonotype: The missing conserved phenylalanine or tryptophan at the end of this CDR3 makes a read error likely. No DNA is shown, since the ends of the CDR3 on it are uncertain; the CDR3 is the one TCRdb lists. The CDR3 loop reads CASSLGVGGDTL. This chain uses TRBV12-3 or TRBV12-4 with TRBJ1-2; TRBD1 reflects the table's D call only, with no check against the DNA. The CDR3 is made up of 12 amino acids, end residues included.

Notes on this clonotype: The final CDR3 position lacks the conserved phenylalanine or tryptophan, pointing to a likely read error. No DNA is shown, since the ends of the CDR3 on it are uncertain; the CDR3 is the one TCRdb lists. The chain is built from TRBV7-9 and TRBJ2-3. Including both end residues, the CDR3 is 13 amino acids long. CDR1 is SEHNR, CDR2 FQNEAQ, per germline (reference sequence). CDR3 amino acids: CASGDGGTGTQDL.

About this clonotype: Lacking the conserved final phenylalanine or tryptophan, this CDR3 likely reflects a read error. The genes are TRBV2 and TRBJ1-6; D is possibly TRBD1 (6 bases). V shed 6 bases and J shed 9 bases, with 21 bases lying between them. Looked up from germline, CDR1 is SNHLY and CDR2 is FYNNEI. This CDR3 has 16 residues. The CDR3 is CASSLGGGGNTSPLHC. CDR3 coding DNA: TGTGCCAGCAGCTTGGGGGGGGGCGGGAACACTTCACCCCTCCACTGT.

As concerns this clonotype: The missing conserved phenylalanine or tryptophan at the end of this CDR3 makes a read error likely. This chain connects TRBV11-3 to TRBJ1-2, with D possibly matching TRBD1 (5 bases). Germline V gene lookup returns CDR1 SGHNT and CDR2 YENEEA. The CDR3 spans 16 residues. The V end lost 0 bases, the J end lost 5 bases, and 16 bases lay between the germline ends. For the CDR3, the DNA is TGTGCCAGCAGCTTAGATCTGGCAGGGCTCGTATATGGCTACACCCTC. Protein sequence: CASSLDLAGLVYGYTL.

This chain connects TRBV7-8 to TRBJ2-7; 7 nucleotides line up with TRBD2. Germline-derived CDR1 and CDR2 are SGHVS and FQNEAQ. CDR3 length: 15 residues. V was pared by 2 bases and J by 6 bases, with 10 bases of the junction left unmatched. The CDR3 bases are TGTGCCAGCAGCTTAACGGGAGGCCCCGCCCCCGAGCAGTACTTC. Encoded protein: CASSLTGGPAPEQYF. Supplemented by reference TRBV7-8 and TRBJ2-7, the full variable domain reads GAGVSQSPRYKVAKRGQDVALRCDPISGHVSLFWYQQALGQGPEFLTYFQNEAQLDKSGLPSDRFFAERPEGSVSTLKIQRTQQEDSAVYLCASSLTGGPAPEQYFGPGTRLTVT.

This rearrangement joins TRBV2 to TRBJ2-1, with TRBD1 matching over 10 bases. V trimming: 7 bases; J trimming: 9 bases; junction bases outside the gene matches: 12. This CDR3 spans 15 amino acids. Germline assignment: CDR1 SNHLY and CDR2 FYNNEI. The DNA for the CDR3 is TGTGCCAGCACGGGGACAGGGGAGCACCTTAGTGAGCAGTTCTTC. This codes for CASTGTGEHLSEQFF.

Remarks on this clonotype: Sequence at one end of the junction differs from germline and may be a read error. The CDR3 sequence: CASSVSSGGLVNGHTF. CDR3 nucleotide sequence: TGTGCCAGCAGCGTATCTAGCGGGGGGCTCGTAAATGGCCACACCTTC. The chain is built from TRBV7-7 and TRBJ1-2; TRBD1 might be the D (6 bases). The germline V gene encodes CDR1 SSHAT and CDR2 FNYEAQ (reference sequence). This CDR3 has 16 residues.

This clonotype was seen ten or more times. The chain employs TRBV6-1 and TRBJ1-2, with 9 bases that match TRBD1. Germline CDR1 MNHNS, CDR2 SASEGT. Unmatched junction bases numbered 6, after V lost 6 bases and J lost 4 bases. CDR3 length: 14 amino acids. In nucleotides, the CDR3 is TGTGCCAGCAGGCGGACAGGGGTCACCTATGGCTACACCTTC. This codes for CASRRTGVTYGYTF.

The CDR3 DNA sequence: TGTGCCAGCAGCTTACAGCTTACAGGGAACACTGAAGCTTTCTTT. Its protein is CASSLQLTGNTEAFF. The rearrangement joins TRBV5-5 to TRBJ1-1, with D possibly matching TRBD1 (5 bases). Per germline, CDR1 SGHKS and CDR2 YYEKEE (reference sequence). The CDR3 runs 15 residues. Deletions cut 2 bases from V and 1 base from J, with 12 bases between.

Notes on this clonotype: Germline is not matched at one junction end, which may reflect a read error. The chain uses TRBV7-3 and TRBJ1-6, with D possibly being TRBD1 (5 bases). From germline, CDR1 is SGHTA and CDR2 FQGTGA. The length of the CDR3 is 14 residues. This CDR3 reads CASSSDGGYSPLHF. The CDR3 DNA is TGCGCCAGCAGTTCAGATGGGGGTTATTCACCCCTCCACTTT.

About this clonotype itself: Since no conserved phenylalanine or tryptophan closes the CDR3, a read error is the likely cause. The DNA is left out, because the CDR3 cannot be placed on it with certainty; the CDR3 is given as TCRdb lists it. V and J are TRBV7-8 and TRBJ1-2. Germline CDR1 is SGHVS and CDR2 is FQNEAQ. From its first to its last residue, the CDR3 has 13 amino acids. The CDR3 region is CASSQAGAADTQY.

This clonotype was counted once. The gene calls are TRBV2 and TRBJ2-2, with D possibly being TRBD1 (6 bases). Trimming took 10 bases from V and 16 from J, leaving 25 bases between them. This CDR3 has 13 amino acids. From germline, CDR1 is SNHLY and CDR2 FYNNEI. The chain's CDR3 is CATWEGDTGTQFF. CDR3 bases: TGTGCCACCTGGGAAGGGGACACAGGGACGCAGTTTTTT. Looking up the rest from reference TRBV2 and TRBJ2-2 gives the full variable domain: EPEVTQTPSHQVTQMGQEVILRCVPISNHLYFYWYRQILGQKVEFLVSFYNNEISEKSEIFDDQFSVERPDGSNFTLKIRSTKLEDSAMYFCATWEGDTGTQFFGEGSRLTVL.

This rearrangement joins TRBV2 to TRBJ2-3; 12 nucleotides line up with TRBD2. The length of the CDR3 is 19 residues. The germline gives CDR1 SNHLY, CDR2 FYNNEI. V trimming: 5 bases; J trimming: 0 bases; junction bases outside the gene matches: 12. As DNA, the CDR3 is TGTGCCAGCAGTCTAGCGGGGGGGGGATTTGGGCCTAGCACAGATACGCAGTATTTT. Translation: CASSLAGGGFGPSTDTQYF.

Turning to this clonotype: A read error is likely, as this CDR3 ends without the conserved phenylalanine or tryptophan. It is unclear where the CDR3 begins or ends on the DNA, so no DNA is shown, and the CDR3 is as TCRdb lists it. The rearrangement joins TRBV7-9 to TRBJ2-3; TRBD2, the table's D call, lacks a check against the DNA. The CDR3 has 13 amino acids, counting both end residues. Germline values: CDR1 SEHNR, CDR2 FQNEAQ (reference sequence). The chain's CDR3 is CASSFQRSGRRYY.

V and J are TRBV20-1 and TRBJ1-6, with D possibly matching TRBD1 (5 bases). This CDR3 is 14 amino acids long. The germline V and J ends were trimmed by 3 bases and 6 bases, with 12 bases remaining between them. Germline CDR1 DFQATT, CDR2 SNEGSKA (reference sequence). The CDR3 is CSARGPDRNSPLHF. Written as DNA, the CDR3 is TGCAGTGCTAGGGGACCAGACCGTAATTCACCCCTCCACTTT.

About this clonotype: In this CDR3 the conserved last residue, phenylalanine or tryptophan, is missing, so a read error is likely. The limits of the CDR3 on the DNA are not certain, so only TCRdb's listed CDR3 is given. V usage is TRBV14 and J usage is TRBJ2-7; TRBD1, the table's D call, lacks a check against the DNA. Counting both end residues, the CDR3 totals 13 amino acids. Looked up from germline, CDR1 is SGHDN and CDR2 is FVKESK. CDR3 loop: CASSQEDDMPRGL.

V gene TRBV15 combines with J gene TRBJ2-7; D unclear. CDR1 LNHNV and CDR2 YYDKDF come from the germline V gene (reference sequence). The CDR3 consists of 18 residues. CDR3 sequence: CATSCHPDGAAHSYEPGV. CDR3 DNA: TGTGCCACCAGCTGTCATCCAGACGGAGCAGCCCATTCCTACGAGCCAGGCGTC.

CDR3: CASSFTSQVTEAFF. The CDR3 DNA is TGTGCCAGCAGCTTTACTAGCCAAGTCACTGAAGCTTTCTTT. V usage is TRBV5-4 and J usage is TRBJ1-1, with no clear D. Germline V lookup: CDR1 SGHNT, CDR2 YYREEE (reference sequence). Trimming removed 2 bases from V and 4 bases from J, with 12 bases in between. CDR3 size: 14 residues.

This clonotype was recorded a few times. The chain employs TRBV6-1 and TRBJ1-6; perhaps TRBD1 as D (6 bases). Trimming left V 2 bases short and J 5 bases short, with 13 bases between. Germline V gives CDR1 MNHNS, CDR2 SASEGT. There are 16 residues in the CDR3. The CDR3 nucleotides read TGTGCCAGCAGTGAAAGATGGACAGAACATAATTCACCCCTCCACTTT. Its translation: CASSERWTEHNSPLHF.

On this clonotype itself: One junction end disagrees with the germline gene, perhaps due to a read error. The rearrangement links TRBV7-8 to TRBJ2-3; D remains ambiguous. Germline CDR1 reads SGHVS; CDR2 reads FQNEAQ. The CDR3 has 14 amino acids. The CDR3 here is CASSFAAGRATLYF. The CDR3 DNA follows: TGTGCCAGCAGCTTTGCGGCAGGCCGCGCTACGCTGTATTTT.

This rearrangement joins TRBV5-6 to TRBJ2-3; 7 positions match TRBD2. V gave up 4 bases and J gave up 5 bases; unmatched junction bases: 4. The CDR3 is 13 residues long. Germline V gene data show CDR1 as SGHDT and CDR2 as YYEEEE. Written as DNA, the CDR3 is TGTGCCAGCAGCGTGGGGGAGGGAGATACGCAGTATTTT. It specifies CASSVGEGDTQYF.

This clonotype was seen more than once but under ten times. The rearrangement uses TRBV14 and TRBJ2-3, with D possibly being TRBD2 (5 bases). The CDR3 totals 14 residues. V gave up 6 bases and J gave up 1 base, with 11 bases separating them. Germline CDR1 and CDR2: SGHDN and FVKESK. This CDR3 reads CASRADGGTDTQYF. The CDR3 DNA reads as TGTGCCAGCAGAGCGGACGGGGGCACAGATACGCAGTATTTT. The full variable domain, its missing parts supplied by reference TRBV14 and TRBJ2-3, is EAGVTQFPSHSVIEKGQTVTLRCDPISGHDNLYWYRRVMGKEIKFLLHFVKESKQDESGMPNNRFLAERTGGTYSTLKVQPAELEDSGVYFCASRADGGTDTQYFGPGTRLTVL.

The chain uses TRBV7-8 and TRBJ1-2; no definite D call. Trimming took 3 bases from V and 7 from J, leaving 18 bases between them. Germline loops: CDR1 SGHVS, CDR2 FQNEAQ. The length of the CDR3 is 15 residues. This CDR3 is CASSLTPGGAAGYTF. CDR3 bases: TGTGCCAGCAGCTTGACACCAGGCGGCGCCGCTGGCTACACCTTC.

V gene TRBV7-8 combines with J gene TRBJ1-5; D is perhaps TRBD1 (5 bases). CDR1 is SGHVS and CDR2 is FQNEAQ in the germline V gene. The V gene lost 5 bases and the J gene lost 10 bases, with 21 bases spanning the gap. This CDR3 contains 15 residues. DNA of the CDR3: TGTGCCAGCAGCCTAGAAAGCGTTCGGACACATCCCCAGCATTTT. This encodes CASSLESVRTHPQHF.

This chain connects TRBV5-1 to TRBJ2-7; D perhaps matches TRBD2 (6 bases). V lost 4 bases to trimming and J lost 11 bases, with 16 bases between them. The CDR3 covers 12 residues. CDR1 and CDR2 from the germline V gene are SGHRS and YFSETQ. The DNA of the CDR3 is TGCGCCAGCAGCCCTGGAGGGCCGGTCGAGTACGTC. Translating gives CASSPGGPVEYV.

This chain joins TRBV7-8 and TRBJ2-5; 7 bases are a match to TRBD2. CDR1 SGHVS and CDR2 FQNEAQ come from the germline V gene. Trimming at V came to 0 bases and at J to 11 bases, leaving 12 bases not matched to a gene. This CDR3 is built from 15 residues. For the CDR3, the DNA is TGTGCCAGCAGCTTAGCGGGAGGGTCCGATACGCAGCAGTACTTC. Its protein product is CASSLAGGSDTQQYF.